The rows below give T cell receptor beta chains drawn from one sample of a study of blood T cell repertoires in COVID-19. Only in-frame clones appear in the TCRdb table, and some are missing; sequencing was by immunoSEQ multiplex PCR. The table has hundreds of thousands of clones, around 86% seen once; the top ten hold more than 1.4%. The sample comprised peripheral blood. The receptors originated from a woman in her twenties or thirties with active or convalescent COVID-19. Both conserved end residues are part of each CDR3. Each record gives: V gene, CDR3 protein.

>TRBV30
CAWSVKGRGQPQHF
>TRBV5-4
CASREGLAGTYEQYF
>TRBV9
CASSVGGLNYGYTF
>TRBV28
CASTQGRQANYNEQFF
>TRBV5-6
CASSLAGGSGNTIYF
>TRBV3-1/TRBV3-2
CASRATGGGPHETQYF
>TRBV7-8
CASSTARTGLPEAFF
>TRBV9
CASSVVPTGVPYNSPLHF
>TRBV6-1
CASSEGPYTGELFF
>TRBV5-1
CASSLRQGAYEQYF
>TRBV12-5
CASASTGRRGYEQYF
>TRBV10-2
CASSDGSRATNYGYTF
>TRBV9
CASSVVAGVNEKLFF
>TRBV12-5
CASGLVRLAGGQSQDTQYF
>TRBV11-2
CASSLEVGGTEAFF
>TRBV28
CASTKNSNQPQHF
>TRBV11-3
CASSQEGKTQYF
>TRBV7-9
CASSLGQGIITDTQYF
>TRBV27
CASSLTSGYSNEKLFF
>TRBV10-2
CASSVLAGQETQYF
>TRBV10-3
CAISDGKQQGHNEAFF
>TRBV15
CATSRRLENEQFF
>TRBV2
CASREELGGEQYF
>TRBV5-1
CASSPEGAGGSETQYF
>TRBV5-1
CASSPGLAGLNTDTQYF
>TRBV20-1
CSASSGPGNTEAFF
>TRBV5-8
CASSFSGPTETQYF
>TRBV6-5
CASSPSGGEQYF
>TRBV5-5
CASTPYYLSTDTQYF
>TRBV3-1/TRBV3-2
CASSRDSAGGYSNEQFF
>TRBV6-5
CASTDMNTEAFF
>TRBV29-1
CSVQPGQGAVYRFF
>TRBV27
CASSQTGGEAFF
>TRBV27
CASSFGPSNYGYTF
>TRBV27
CASSLGGDYRLYEQYF
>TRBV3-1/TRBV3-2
CASSQILSDQPQHF
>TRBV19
CASSSRAETGELFF
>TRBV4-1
CASSQDSHEAFF
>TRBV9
CASSVGAGDTDTQYF
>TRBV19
CASSMGQEPYEQYF
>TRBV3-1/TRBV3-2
CASSNAVVNEKLFF